Listed below are T cell receptor beta chains from one sample, sequenced in a study of Graves' ophthalmopathy and Graves' hyperthyroidism. TCRdb recomputed calls from the multiplex PCR reads with MiXCR, one row per CDR3 protein. This table has around 43,000 distinct CDR3 sequences, about 51% appearing once. The sequencing input was peripheral blood. The receptors come from an adult man with Graves' ophthalmopathy. Both conserved end residues are part of each CDR3. The order of the fields is clone size, V gene, J gene, D gene, CDR3 DNA, CDR3 protein. The D gene is left open where the match is weak. Expanded clones get a size class; other rows say once, few or many, or leave the size out.

abundance: NA
v_gene: TRBV24-1
j_gene: TRBJ2-2
d_gene: NA
CDR3nt: TGTGCCACCAGTGGCCGACAGACGAACACCGGGGAGCTGTTTTTT
CDR3aa: CATSGRQTNTGELFF

abundance: few
v_gene: TRBV4-1
j_gene: TRBJ1-1
d_gene: TRBD1
CDR3nt: TGCGCCAGCAGCCCCGGGACAGGGGACGCGAACACTGAAGCTTTCTTT
CDR3aa: CASSPGTGDANTEAFF

abundance: many
v_gene: TRBV29-1
j_gene: TRBJ1-1
d_gene: NA
CDR3nt: TGCAGCGTTGAATTGGCGGACACTGAAGCTTTCTTT
CDR3aa: CSVELADTEAFF

abundance: NA
v_gene: TRBV6-5
j_gene: TRBJ2-3
d_gene: TRBD1
CDR3nt: TGTGCCAACAGCTACCGGGACAGGGCCCACGATACGCAGTATTTT
CDR3aa: CANSYRDRAHDTQYF

abundance: many
v_gene: TRBV9
j_gene: TRBJ2-1
d_gene: NA
CDR3nt: TGTGCCAGCAGCGTAGATCCGGGAGCGTACAGTGAGCAGTTCTTC
CDR3aa: CASSVDPGAYSEQFF

abundance: NA
v_gene: TRBV5-1
j_gene: TRBJ1-1
d_gene: NA
CDR3nt: TGCGCCAGCAGTAGCGTCTTACTGAACACTGAAGCTTTCTTT
CDR3aa: CASSSVLLNTEAFF

abundance: NA
v_gene: TRBV19
j_gene: TRBJ1-1
d_gene: TRBD1
CDR3nt: TGTGCCAGCACGGGACAGGGAGCTACTGAAGCTTTCTTT
CDR3aa: CASTGQGATEAFF

abundance: NA
v_gene: TRBV7-8
j_gene: TRBJ1-1
d_gene: NA
CDR3nt: TGTGCCAGCAGCTTAGCGATTGACAGGTCGAACACTGAAGCTTTCTTT
CDR3aa: CASSLAIDRSNTEAFF

abundance: NA
v_gene: TRBV7-3
j_gene: TRBJ2-1
d_gene: NA
CDR3nt: TGTGCCAGCAGCTCCCGGGGAGCGGAAAGATTGGGTGGGCGGTCCTTC
CDR3aa: CASSSRGAERLGGRSF

abundance: many
v_gene: TRBV6-2/TRBV6-3
j_gene: TRBJ1-1
d_gene: NA
CDR3nt: TGTGCCAGCAGTTACTGGGGTGGGGACACTGAAGCTTTCTTT
CDR3aa: CASSYWGGDTEAFF

abundance: NA
v_gene: TRBV7-3
j_gene: TRBJ2-1
d_gene: TRBD2
CDR3nt: TGTGCCAGCAGCTTCGGGACTACCCCCTCCAATGAGCAGTTCTTC
CDR3aa: CASSFGTTPSNEQFF

abundance: NA
v_gene: TRBV20-1
j_gene: TRBJ2-1
d_gene: TRBD1
CDR3nt: TGCAGTGCTAGAGAAAGACAGGGACAGTACCACAATGAGCAGTTCTTC
CDR3aa: CSARERQGQYHNEQFF

abundance: many
v_gene: TRBV20-1
j_gene: TRBJ1-2
d_gene: NA
CDR3nt: TGCAGTGCTAGAGTTTCCCAACAGGCCCGTGCGCGGGGCTACACCTTC
CDR3aa: CSARVSQQARARGYTF

abundance: NA
v_gene: TRBV5-4
j_gene: TRBJ2-5
d_gene: NA
CDR3nt: TGTGCCAGCAGAGATTACAGGGTAGAGACCCAGTACTTC
CDR3aa: CASRDYRVETQYF

abundance: NA
v_gene: TRBV9
j_gene: TRBJ2-1
d_gene: TRBD1
CDR3nt: TGTGCCAGCGGCGTAGAGGGACAGGGCTGCAATGAGCAGTTCTTC
CDR3aa: CASGVEGQGCNEQFF

abundance: once
v_gene: TRBV2
j_gene: TRBJ2-7
d_gene: TRBD2
CDR3nt: TGTGCCAGCAGCTCACCTAGCGGAGCCTACGAGCAGTACTTC
CDR3aa: CASSSPSGAYEQYF

abundance: many
v_gene: TRBV4-2
j_gene: TRBJ1-2
d_gene: NA
CDR3nt: TGTGCCAGCAGCCAAGATAGGAACAGAAACTATGGCTACACCTTC
CDR3aa: CASSQDRNRNYGYTF

abundance: once
v_gene: TRBV4-2
j_gene: TRBJ1-2
d_gene: TRBD1
CDR3nt: TGTGCCAGCAGCCGCGATCTCGGGACAGCCGGCTACACCTTC
CDR3aa: CASSRDLGTAGYTF

abundance: NA
v_gene: TRBV20-1
j_gene: TRBJ2-1
d_gene: TRBD2
CDR3nt: TGCAGTGCCGATGGACTAGCGGGGGGTTACACAGATACGCAGTTCTTC
CDR3aa: CSADGLAGGYTDTQFF

abundance: many
v_gene: TRBV20-1
j_gene: TRBJ1-2
d_gene: NA
CDR3nt: TGCAGTGCTAGAGATCCATGGGGGAGCCAATTTAACTATGGCTACACCTTC
CDR3aa: CSARDPWGSQFNYGYTF

abundance: many
v_gene: TRBV20-1
j_gene: TRBJ2-5
d_gene: NA
CDR3nt: TGCAGTGCTAGCCCACCCTTCGGGGGGACCCAGTACTTC
CDR3aa: CSASPPFGGTQYF

abundance: many
v_gene: TRBV4-1
j_gene: TRBJ2-1
d_gene: NA
CDR3nt: TGCGCCAGCAGCCGGGGGGGCCTTAATGAGCAGTTCTTC
CDR3aa: CASSRGGLNEQFF

abundance: many
v_gene: TRBV5-8
j_gene: TRBJ2-1
d_gene: TRBD1
CDR3nt: TGTGCCAGCAGCCTCCGGGACAGGGCCCATGAGCAGTTCTTC
CDR3aa: CASSLRDRAHEQFF

abundance: NA
v_gene: TRBV7-2
j_gene: TRBJ2-5
d_gene: NA
CDR3nt: TGTGCCAGCAGCTTTTTCCTAGGAGGGGAGACCCAGTACTTC
CDR3aa: CASSFFLGGETQYF

abundance: NA
v_gene: TRBV4-1
j_gene: TRBJ2-4
d_gene: NA
CDR3nt: TGCGCCAGCAGCCAAGACCCTACGACTCAACCCGTAGCCAAAAACATTCAGTACTTC
CDR3aa: CASSQDPTTQPVAKNIQYF

abundance: many
v_gene: TRBV19
j_gene: TRBJ2-7
d_gene: TRBD2
CDR3nt: TGTGCCAGTAGGACTAGCGGGAGCTCCTACGAGCAGTACTTC
CDR3aa: CASRTSGSSYEQYF

abundance: many
v_gene: TRBV6-5
j_gene: TRBJ1-4
d_gene: NA
CDR3nt: TGTGCCAGCAGCATCCAGCTAGTAAATGAAAAACTGTTTTTT
CDR3aa: CASSIQLVNEKLFF

abundance: once
v_gene: TRBV6-5
j_gene: TRBJ1-1
d_gene: NA
CDR3nt: TGTGCCAGCAGTGCTAACACTGAAGCTTTCTTT
CDR3aa: CASSANTEAFF

abundance: many
v_gene: TRBV5-1
j_gene: TRBJ1-2
d_gene: NA
CDR3nt: TGCGCCAGCAGGGAAACCTCCTCTGGCTACACCTTC
CDR3aa: CASRETSSGYTF

abundance: many
v_gene: TRBV5-5
j_gene: TRBJ1-6
d_gene: NA
CDR3nt: TGTGCCAGCAGCTTGGGACGTACGAATTCACCCCTCCACTTT
CDR3aa: CASSLGRTNSPLHF

abundance: NA
v_gene: TRBV7-9
j_gene: TRBJ2-3
d_gene: NA
CDR3nt: TGTGCCAGCAGCTTAAGCGCGAACACAGATACGCAGTATTTT
CDR3aa: CASSLSANTDTQYF

abundance: many
v_gene: TRBV12-3/TRBV12-4
j_gene: TRBJ2-5
d_gene: NA
CDR3nt: TGTGCCAGCAGCTTCGCAGAGACCCAGTACTTC
CDR3aa: CASSFAETQYF

abundance: many
v_gene: TRBV20-1
j_gene: TRBJ2-3
d_gene: TRBD2
CDR3nt: TGCAGTGCTGGAGCGGGAGCTAATACGCAGTATTTT
CDR3aa: CSAGAGANTQYF

abundance: many
v_gene: TRBV6-1
j_gene: TRBJ2-1
d_gene: NA
CDR3nt: TGTGCCAGCAGTGAAGTTGACAGAAAGCAGTTCTTC
CDR3aa: CASSEVDRKQFF

abundance: many
v_gene: TRBV7-8
j_gene: TRBJ2-3
d_gene: TRBD1
CDR3nt: TGTGCCAGCAGCTTACGTCGGACAGGGGGAAGCACAGATACGCAGTATTTT
CDR3aa: CASSLRRTGGSTDTQYF

abundance: many
v_gene: TRBV11-2
j_gene: TRBJ1-6
d_gene: NA
CDR3nt: TGTGCCAGCAGCTCCAGGGGTGTCTCGAATTCACCCCTCCACTTT
CDR3aa: CASSSRGVSNSPLHF

abundance: many
v_gene: TRBV6-6
j_gene: TRBJ2-7
d_gene: TRBD1
CDR3nt: TGTGCCAGCAGTTACAGGACAGGGTCCGAGCAGTACTTC
CDR3aa: CASSYRTGSEQYF

abundance: many
v_gene: TRBV11-2
j_gene: TRBJ2-7
d_gene: TRBD2
CDR3nt: TGTGCCAGCAGCTTATTCTTTGCGGGAGAAAATGAGCAGTACTTC
CDR3aa: CASSLFFAGENEQYF

abundance: NA
v_gene: TRBV5-1
j_gene: TRBJ2-7
d_gene: TRBD2
CDR3nt: TGCGCCAGCAGCCCCCAACCGGGACTAGCTGCGATCGAGCAGTACTTC
CDR3aa: CASSPQPGLAAIEQYF

abundance: many
v_gene: TRBV30
j_gene: TRBJ1-2
d_gene: NA
CDR3nt: TGTGCCTGGAGTGGTTTAGAGCTATATGGCTACACCTTC
CDR3aa: CAWSGLELYGYTF

abundance: many
v_gene: TRBV4-1
j_gene: TRBJ1-3
d_gene: NA
CDR3nt: TGCGCCAGCAGCCAAGATCCAGGTGACGCTGGAAACACCATATATTTT
CDR3aa: CASSQDPGDAGNTIYF

abundance: NA
v_gene: TRBV2
j_gene: TRBJ2-1
d_gene: TRBD2
CDR3nt: TGTGCCAGCAGTGAAGATGGTGGGAGGGCCGATGAGCAGTTCTTC
CDR3aa: CASSEDGGRADEQFF

abundance: NA
v_gene: TRBV9
j_gene: TRBJ1-5
d_gene: NA
CDR3nt: TGTGCCAGCAGCGTTAACGGGGGGCCGCAAGAGACCCAGCATTTT
CDR3aa: CASSVNGGPQETQHF

abundance: many
v_gene: TRBV6-2/TRBV6-3
j_gene: TRBJ2-3
d_gene: NA
CDR3nt: TGTGCCAGCAGTTACGGGATCTCCCCCGGGCCAGATACGCAGTATTTT
CDR3aa: CASSYGISPGPDTQYF

abundance: NA
v_gene: TRBV29-1
j_gene: TRBJ2-1
d_gene: TRBD1
CDR3nt: TGCAGCGCCAGAGGGACAGGGTCTGTTGAGCAGTTCTTC
CDR3aa: CSARGTGSVEQFF

abundance: NA
v_gene: TRBV7-8
j_gene: TRBJ2-1
d_gene: TRBD2
CDR3nt: TGTGCCGGCAGCGACGGTCTAGCGGGAGGGTTGGGGGACAATGAGCAGTTCTTC
CDR3aa: CAGSDGLAGGLGDNEQFF

abundance: many
v_gene: TRBV9
j_gene: TRBJ2-3
d_gene: NA
CDR3nt: TGTGCCAGCAGCCCCGCAGGTCTCGCAGATACGCAGTATTTT
CDR3aa: CASSPAGLADTQYF

abundance: NA
v_gene: TRBV10-2
j_gene: TRBJ1-4
d_gene: NA
CDR3nt: TGCGCCAGCAGTGTAGGTCTAGCGGGGGGGCCTAATGATGCAACTAATGAAAAACTGTTTTTT
CDR3aa: CASSVGLAGGPNDATNEKLFF

abundance: NA
v_gene: TRBV20-1
j_gene: TRBJ2-7
d_gene: NA
CDR3nt: TGCAGTGCTAGAGGGAATGACAACTTGGGCTCCTACGAGCAGTACTTC
CDR3aa: CSARGNDNLGSYEQYF

abundance: NA
v_gene: TRBV7-6
j_gene: TRBJ2-5
d_gene: NA
CDR3nt: TGTGCCAGCAGCTTAGCTCCTAGCAAGGAGACCCAGTACTTC
CDR3aa: CASSLAPSKETQYF

abundance: many
v_gene: TRBV27
j_gene: TRBJ2-3
d_gene: NA
CDR3nt: TGTGCCAGCACTGATGGGGCCACAGATACGCAGTATTTT
CDR3aa: CASTDGATDTQYF

abundance: many
v_gene: TRBV12-3/TRBV12-4
j_gene: TRBJ2-1
d_gene: TRBD2
CDR3nt: TGTGCCAGCAGCCTCGGGGGGGCTAGCGGGAGCGAGCAGTTCTTC
CDR3aa: CASSLGGASGSEQFF

abundance: NA
v_gene: TRBV20-1
j_gene: TRBJ2-5
d_gene: NA
CDR3nt: TGCAGTGCTAGAGCGGGGTACCAAGAGACCCAGTACTTC
CDR3aa: CSARAGYQETQYF

abundance: many
v_gene: TRBV6-1
j_gene: TRBJ2-7
d_gene: NA
CDR3nt: TGTGCCAGCAGGGGACAGCCGGGTCTGGGGACTTACGAGCAGTACTTC
CDR3aa: CASRGQPGLGTYEQYF

abundance: NA
v_gene: TRBV30
j_gene: TRBJ1-1
d_gene: NA
CDR3nt: TGTGCCTGGAGTGTAGGAGGCCAGGGCCGTGAAGCTTTCTTT
CDR3aa: CAWSVGGQGREAFF

abundance: many
v_gene: TRBV30
j_gene: TRBJ1-1
d_gene: NA
CDR3nt: TGTGCCTGGGAGATTGGAAACACTGAAGCTTTCTTT
CDR3aa: CAWEIGNTEAFF

abundance: many
v_gene: TRBV12-3/TRBV12-4
j_gene: TRBJ2-5
d_gene: TRBD1
CDR3nt: TGTGCCAGCAGTGCTGACAGGGGGGTAGAGACCCAGTACTTC
CDR3aa: CASSADRGVETQYF

abundance: many
v_gene: TRBV5-1
j_gene: TRBJ1-2
d_gene: NA
CDR3nt: TGCGCCAGCAGCTTGGTCCAGGGAACGGATGGCTACACCTTC
CDR3aa: CASSLVQGTDGYTF

abundance: NA
v_gene: TRBV7-2
j_gene: TRBJ1-6
d_gene: NA
CDR3nt: TGTGCCAGCAGCTTAGGGGCGGTTTCACCCCTCCACTTT
CDR3aa: CASSLGAVSPLHF